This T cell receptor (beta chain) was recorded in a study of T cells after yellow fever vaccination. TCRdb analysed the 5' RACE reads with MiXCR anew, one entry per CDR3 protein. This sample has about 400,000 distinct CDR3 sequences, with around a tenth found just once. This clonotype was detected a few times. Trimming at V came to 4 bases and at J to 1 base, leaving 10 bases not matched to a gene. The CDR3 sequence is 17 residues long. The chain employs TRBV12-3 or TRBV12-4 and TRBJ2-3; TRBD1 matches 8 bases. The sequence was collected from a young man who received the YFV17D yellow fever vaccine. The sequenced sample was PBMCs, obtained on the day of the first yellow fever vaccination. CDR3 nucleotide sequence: TGTGCCAGCAGTTCCACAGGGGGTATTAAGGGCACAGATACGCAGTATTTT. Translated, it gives CASSSTGGIKGTDTQYF.